What follows are 3 T cell receptor beta chains derived from one specimen sequenced in a study of cytomegalovirus exposure and HLA in healthy donors. PCR primers comprised 60 Vbeta and 13 Jbeta primers. Sequencing was performed with immunoSEQ multiplex PCR; in TCRdb, only in-frame clones are kept and a portion is missing. The listing records around 110,000 clones. The source material was PBMCs. The receptors stem from a man aged 25-40 years in good health and CMV-seronegative.

The chain recombines TRBV19 with TRBJ2-5; 10 nucleotides match TRBD1. This CDR3 comprises 14 residues. Germline values: CDR1 LNHDA, CDR2 SQIVND (reference sequence). J lost 7 bases, V lost 5 bases, and 7 bases had no gene match. For the CDR3, the DNA is TGTGCCAGTAGTCCGGGACAGGGGACAGCGACCCAGTACTTC. Translation gives CASSPGQGTATQYF.

The chain recombines TRBV7-2 with TRBJ2-5; 14 bases line up with TRBD2. Germline V gives CDR1 SGHTA, CDR2 FQGNSA. There are 17 residues in the CDR3. With 1 base clipped from V and 2 bases from J, the junction kept 3 bases outside the gene matches. The CDR3 coding sequence is TGTGCCAGCAGCTTAGGCGGACTAGCGGGGGGTCAAGAGACCCAGTACTTC. Amino acids: CASSLGGLAGGQETQYF.

The chain carries TRBV30 and TRBJ2-2; D possibly corresponds to TRBD1 (5 bases). Trimming shortened V by 0 bases and J by 0 bases, and 14 bases separated the two germline ends. The CDR3 is 17 amino acids. Germline values: CDR1 GTSNPN, CDR2 SVGIG (reference sequence). CDR3 DNA: TGTGCCTGGAGTGTACGATTAGGCAGGGCGAACACCGGGGAGCTGTTTTTT. Protein sequence: CAWSVRLGRANTGELFF.